A single T cell receptor (beta chain) is shown here with its context. The target antigen is unknown. In TCRdb, the RT-PCR reads were re-called with MiXCR into one record per CDR3 protein. The table records approximately 530,000 distinct CDR3 sequences, 7.6% of them present only once. This sample stems from a study of response to subunit inactivated influenza vaccine. Study-level findings and limits: Authors suggested that a seasonal influenza vaccination recruits few new T cells each time.

The TCR sequence derives from a man aged 50 to 75 who received an inactivated influenza vaccine. The source was PBMCs from blood, collected about 24 months after vaccination.

CDR3 DNA sequence: TGCAGTGCTCGGATCGGGGCGGGAGAGACCTACAATGAGCAGTTCTTC. The encoded protein is CSARIGAGETYNEQFF. The rearrangement joins TRBV20-1 to TRBJ2-1; the match to TRBD2 covers 7 bases. Germline CDR1 reads DFQATT; CDR2 reads SNEGSKA (reference sequence). The CDR3 contains 16 residues. With V trimmed by 5 bases and J by 2 bases, 12 bases remained unmatched.